Shown below are 9 T cell receptor beta chains from a single sample sequenced in a study of patients and donors after allogeneic stem cell transplantation. In TCRdb, the RT-PCR reads were re-called with MiXCR into one record per CDR3 protein. The sample consists of 400,000 to 500,000 distinct CDR3 sequences, roughly 16% of them appearing once. Input material: blood, either unsorted or a sorted T cell fraction (not recorded which). Receptors were obtained from a human donor who was either an allogeneic HSCT recipient or a stem cell or donor lymphocyte infusion donor (not recorded which). It is not recorded whose cells these are; they may come from a transplant donor.

This clonotype occurred many times. The gene calls are TRBV12-3 or TRBV12-4 and TRBJ2-2; D gene ambiguous. The CDR3 is 12 residues long. V dropped 1 base and J dropped 6 bases, with 3 bases sitting between them. CDR3 nucleotide sequence: TGTGCCAGCAGTTTAGAGTCCGGGGAGCTGTTTTTT. This sequence encodes CASSLESGELFF.

This chain links TRBV6-5 with TRBJ2-1; no reliable D call. Trimming pared 6 bases from V and 0 bases from J, leaving 9 bases between. Looked up from germline, CDR1 is MNHEY and CDR2 is SVGAGI. CDR3 size: 14 residues. DNA for the CDR3: TGTGCCAGCAGGTACCACGACTCCTACAATGAGCAGTTCTTC. This codes for CASRYHDSYNEQFF.

This clonotype was picked up many times. One junction end disagrees with the germline gene, perhaps due to a read error. This rearrangement joins TRBV3-1 to TRBJ2-7, with D maybe TRBD1 (5 bases). The germline V gene has CDR1 LGHDT and CDR2 YNNKEL (reference sequence). This CDR3 has 13 residues. The CDR3 DNA reads TGCGCCAGCAGCCAGGGTGGGCCCTACGAGCAGTACTTC. Its protein product is CASSQGGPYEQYF.

The sample holds a few counts of this clonotype. The chain is built from TRBV6-5 and TRBJ1-1, with D perhaps TRBD1 (5 bases). This CDR3 comprises 15 residues. V was trimmed by 2 bases and J by 7 bases, leaving 17 bases between them. Per germline, CDR1 MNHEY and CDR2 SVGAGI. Written as DNA, the CDR3 is TGTGCCAGCAGTTACGGAGATAGGGGCCTTCTTGAAGCTTTCTTT. Protein sequence: CASSYGDRGLLEAFF.

The chain joins TRBV24-1 to TRBJ1-2, with D possibly being TRBD1 (6 bases). The length of the CDR3 is 12 residues. V lost 5 bases and J lost 7, with 10 bases in between. From germline, CDR1 is KGHDR and CDR2 SFDVKD. CDR3 coding DNA: TGTGCCACCAGTGCAGGGGAGTTTGGCTACACCTTC. Translation: CATSAGEFGYTF.

The chain employs TRBV12-3 or TRBV12-4 and TRBJ2-3; D possibly matches TRBD1 or TRBD2 (5 bases each). Between the trimmed V and J ends, which lost 1 base and 10 bases, there was a span of 9 bases. The CDR3 is 12 amino acids. The chain's CDR3 is CASSLVRGAQYF. DNA for the CDR3: TGTGCCAGCAGTTTAGTAAGGGGAGCGCAGTATTTT.

This chain uses TRBV5-1 with TRBJ2-5; maybe TRBD2 (5 bases). The length of the CDR3 is 13 residues. With 2 bases removed from V and 5 bases from J, the gap between germline ends came to 10 bases. CDR1 and CDR2 (germline): SGHRS, YFSETQ. The CDR3 nucleotides read TGCGCCAGCAGCTTCTCGACTACGGAGACCCAGTACTTC. Its translation: CASSFSTTETQYF.

The sample holds a few counts of this clonotype. The chain carries TRBV15 and TRBJ2-3, with D perhaps TRBD1 or TRBD2 (6 bases each). V was cut by 0 bases and J by 2 bases, with 21 bases left in between. The CDR3 spans 19 residues. CDR1 LNHNV and CDR2 YYDKDF come from the germline V gene (reference sequence). CDR3 sequence: CATSRDLGETGTSTDTQYF. The CDR3 coding sequence is TGTGCCACCAGCAGAGATCTCGGGGAAACAGGGACTTCCACAGATACGCAGTATTTT.

In this sample, this clonotype turned up a few times. The chain is built from TRBV6-6 and TRBJ1-6; D gene ambiguous. There are 12 residues in the CDR3. Trimming stripped 2 bases from V and 8 bases from J, with 4 bases between. In germline, CDR1 is MNHNY, CDR2 SVGAGI (reference sequence). The DNA of the CDR3 is TGTGCCAGCAGTTACCCCGATTCACCCCTCCACTTT. As protein: CASSYPDSPLHF.